This T cell receptor (beta chain) was recovered during a study of T cells in Graves' hyperthyroidism and ophthalmopathy. Clinicians diagnosed patients from clinical symptoms, serum thyroxine and TRAb, thyroid ultrasound and orbital computed tomography. This clonotype was seen at least ten times. The source material, RNA transcripts, was used to amplify TCR beta CDR3 regions. HTBI primers drove first-round RT-PCR of the TCR CDR3. TCRdb called the multiplex PCR reads again in MiXCR, with one record for every CDR3 protein. The sample holds roughly 700,000 distinct CDR3 sequences; 13% to 15% are singletons and the top ten take 10% to 13%. Per the germline V gene, CDR1 is LGHDT and CDR2 is YNNKEL (reference sequence). Trimming left V 5 bases short and J 2 bases short, with 9 bases between. The CDR3 runs 13 residues.

Sequencing was done on a sample of blood. This clonotype originated in a woman between 18 and 30 years old with Graves' hyperthyroidism. The gene calls are TRBV3-1 and TRBJ2-5; D is uncertain. The CDR3 loop is CASSIGPQETQYF. The DNA of the CDR3 is TGTGCCAGCAGCATAGGTCCTCAAGAGACCCAGTACTTC.